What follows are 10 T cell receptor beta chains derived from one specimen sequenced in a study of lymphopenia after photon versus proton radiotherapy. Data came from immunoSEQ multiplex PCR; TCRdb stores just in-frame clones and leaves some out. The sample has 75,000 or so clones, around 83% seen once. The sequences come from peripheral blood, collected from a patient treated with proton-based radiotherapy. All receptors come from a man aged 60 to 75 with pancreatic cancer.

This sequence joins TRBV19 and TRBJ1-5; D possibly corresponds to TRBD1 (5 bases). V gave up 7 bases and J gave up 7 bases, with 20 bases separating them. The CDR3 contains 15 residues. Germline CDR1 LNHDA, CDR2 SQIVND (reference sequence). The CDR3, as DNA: TGTGCCAGTACCGATCCCGGGGGACTCGGACAGCCCCAGCATTTT. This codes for CASTDPGGLGQPQHF.

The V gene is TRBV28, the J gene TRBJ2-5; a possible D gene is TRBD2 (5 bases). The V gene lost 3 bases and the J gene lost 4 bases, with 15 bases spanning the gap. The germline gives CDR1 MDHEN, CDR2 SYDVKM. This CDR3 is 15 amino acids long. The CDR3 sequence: CASSFENGIRETQYF. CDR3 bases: TGTGCCAGCAGTTTTGAGAACGGGATTCGAGAGACCCAGTACTTC.

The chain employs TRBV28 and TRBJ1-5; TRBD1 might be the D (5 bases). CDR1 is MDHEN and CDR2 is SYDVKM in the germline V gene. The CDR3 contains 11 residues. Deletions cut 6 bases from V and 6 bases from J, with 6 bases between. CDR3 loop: CASRGTQPQHF. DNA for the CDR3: TGTGCCAGCAGAGGGACTCAGCCCCAGCATTTT.

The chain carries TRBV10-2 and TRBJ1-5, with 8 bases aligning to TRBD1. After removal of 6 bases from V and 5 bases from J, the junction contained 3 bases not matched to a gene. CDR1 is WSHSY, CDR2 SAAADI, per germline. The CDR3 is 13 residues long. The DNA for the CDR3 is TGCGCCAGCAGAGGGACAGGAGATCAGCCCCAGCATTTT. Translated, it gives CASRGTGDQPQHF.

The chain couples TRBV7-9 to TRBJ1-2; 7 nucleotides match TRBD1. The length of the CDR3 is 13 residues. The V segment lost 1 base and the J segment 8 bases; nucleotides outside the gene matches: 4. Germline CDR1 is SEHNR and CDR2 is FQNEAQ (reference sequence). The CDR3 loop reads CASSLEGAWGYTF. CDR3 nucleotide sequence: TGTGCCAGCAGCTTAGAGGGGGCATGGGGCTACACCTTC.

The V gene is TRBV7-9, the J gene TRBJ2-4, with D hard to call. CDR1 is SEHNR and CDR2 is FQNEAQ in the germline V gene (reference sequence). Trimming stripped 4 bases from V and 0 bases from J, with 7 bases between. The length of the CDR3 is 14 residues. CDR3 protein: CASSSWGAKNIQYF. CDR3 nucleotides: TGTGCCAGCAGCTCCTGGGGAGCCAAAAACATTCAGTACTTC. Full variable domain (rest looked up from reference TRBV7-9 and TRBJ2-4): DTGVSQNPRHKITKRGQNVTFRCDPISEHNRLYWYRQTLGQGPEFLTYFQNEAQLEKSRLLSDRFSAERPKGSFSTLEIQRTEQGDSAMYLCASSSWGAKNIQYFGAGTRLSVL.

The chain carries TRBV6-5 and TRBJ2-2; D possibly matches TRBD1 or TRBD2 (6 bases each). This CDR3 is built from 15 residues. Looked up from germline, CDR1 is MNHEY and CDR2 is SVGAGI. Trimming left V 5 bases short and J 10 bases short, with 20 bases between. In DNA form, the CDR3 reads TGTGCCAGCAGTGACTACTTGGGGGGCTTCGTGGAGCTGTTTTTT. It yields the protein CASSDYLGGFVELFF.

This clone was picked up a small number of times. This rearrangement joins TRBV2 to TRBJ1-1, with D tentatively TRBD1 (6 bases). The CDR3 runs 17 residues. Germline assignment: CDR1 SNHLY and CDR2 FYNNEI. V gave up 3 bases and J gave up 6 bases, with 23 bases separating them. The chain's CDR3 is CASSEGQSLGGGAEAFF. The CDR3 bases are TGTGCCAGCAGTGAGGGACAAAGCTTGGGTGGTGGGGCTGAAGCTTTCTTT.

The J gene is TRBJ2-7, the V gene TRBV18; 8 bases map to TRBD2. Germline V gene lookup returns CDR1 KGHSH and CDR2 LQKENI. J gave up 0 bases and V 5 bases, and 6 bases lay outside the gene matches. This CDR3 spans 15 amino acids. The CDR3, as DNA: TGTGCCAGCTCAAAACTAGCGGTGAGCTCCTACGAGCAGTACTTC. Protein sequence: CASSKLAVSSYEQYF.

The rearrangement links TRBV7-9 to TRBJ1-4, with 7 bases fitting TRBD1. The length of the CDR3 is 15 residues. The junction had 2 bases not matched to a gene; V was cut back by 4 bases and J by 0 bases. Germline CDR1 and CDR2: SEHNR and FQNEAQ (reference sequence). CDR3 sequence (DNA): TGTGCCAGCAGCTCCCAGGGGGCAACTAATGAAAAACTGTTTTTT. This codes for CASSSQGATNEKLFF.